The rows below give T cell receptor beta chains drawn from one sample of a study of blood T cell repertoires in COVID-19. TCRdb keeps only in-frame clones here, not all; method: immunoSEQ multiplex PCR. This sample carries about 59,000 clones, roughly 80% of them seen once, and the ten largest clones take 3.2%. The sequenced material came from peripheral blood. The receptor set was obtained from a man aged 55 to 70 with acute or convalescent COVID-19. Both conserved end residues are part of each CDR3. D genes are given only for firm matches. Not every row has a clone size; where given, it reads once, few, many or a size class.

j_gene: TRBJ2-7
d_gene: NA
abundance: few
v_gene: TRBV7-3
CDR3nt: TGTGCCAGCAGCTTAACCGAGACAGGTCCCTACGAGCAGTACTTC
CDR3aa: CASSLTETGPYEQYF

j_gene: TRBJ1-4
d_gene: NA
abundance: NA
v_gene: TRBV15
CDR3nt: TGTGCCACCAGCAGAGATGGGGCGACTAATGAAAAACTGTTTTTT
CDR3aa: CATSRDGATNEKLFF

j_gene: TRBJ1-1
d_gene: NA
abundance: NA
v_gene: TRBV7-2
CDR3nt: TGTGCCAGCAGTCCTAGACGATTCGGACTCACTGAAGCTTTCTTT
CDR3aa: CASSPRRFGLTEAFF

j_gene: TRBJ2-2
d_gene: NA
abundance: NA
v_gene: TRBV5-1
CDR3nt: TGCGCCAGCAGCTTGGGCCAGGCAGACACCGGGGAGCTGTTTTTT
CDR3aa: CASSLGQADTGELFF

j_gene: TRBJ1-1
d_gene: NA
abundance: NA
v_gene: TRBV19
CDR3nt: TGTGCCAGTAGTATAGAAAACAGCCTAAACACTGAAGCTTTCTTT
CDR3aa: CASSIENSLNTEAFF

j_gene: TRBJ1-1
d_gene: NA
abundance: NA
v_gene: TRBV11-2
CDR3nt: TGTGCCAGCAGCTTAAGGAGGGCAGGGCCCACTGAAGCTTTCTTT
CDR3aa: CASSLRRAGPTEAFF

j_gene: TRBJ2-1
d_gene: NA
abundance: NA
v_gene: TRBV27
CDR3nt: TGTGCCAGCAGTTTATCGCGGGCCACAGTCGGAAGCCATGAGCAGTTCTTC
CDR3aa: CASSLSRATVGSHEQFF

j_gene: TRBJ1-2
d_gene: NA
abundance: NA
v_gene: TRBV6-5
CDR3nt: TGTGCCAGCAGTTACACCCCTACAGGCCCGGGTAAGGGCTACACCTTC
CDR3aa: CASSYTPTGPGKGYTF

j_gene: TRBJ1-2
d_gene: NA
abundance: few
v_gene: TRBV5-4
CDR3nt: TGTGCCAGCAGCCGAGACATGGTCTATGGCTACACCTTC
CDR3aa: CASSRDMVYGYTF

j_gene: TRBJ1-2
d_gene: NA
abundance: NA
v_gene: TRBV2
CDR3nt: TGTGCCAGCAGTACCATCGGGGATGGCTACACCTTC
CDR3aa: CASSTIGDGYTF

j_gene: TRBJ1-1
d_gene: NA
abundance: NA
v_gene: TRBV7-8
CDR3nt: TGTGCCAGCAGCTGGGGCCCTCAGGGCGGTTCGGGTGAAGCTTTCTTT
CDR3aa: CASSWGPQGGSGEAFF

j_gene: TRBJ2-5
d_gene: NA
abundance: NA
v_gene: TRBV6-4
CDR3nt: TGTGCCAGCAGTGACCTCAAGCGACGGAAACTTTCATACCAAGAGACCCAGTACTTC
CDR3aa: CASSDLKRRKLSYQETQYF

j_gene: TRBJ1-1
d_gene: NA
abundance: NA
v_gene: TRBV5-1
CDR3nt: TGCGCCAGCAGCTTGGGGGAGCTGAACACTGAAGCTTTCTTT
CDR3aa: CASSLGELNTEAFF

j_gene: TRBJ1-1
d_gene: NA
abundance: few
v_gene: TRBV7-3
CDR3nt: TGTGCCAGCAGCTTAACAGGGGAGAACACTGAAGCTTTCTTT
CDR3aa: CASSLTGENTEAFF

j_gene: TRBJ1-3
d_gene: NA
abundance: few
v_gene: TRBV12-5
CDR3nt: TGTGCTAGTGGTTCCCTCCTCTCTGGAAACACCATATATTTT
CDR3aa: CASGSLLSGNTIYF

j_gene: TRBJ1-1
d_gene: NA
abundance: NA
v_gene: TRBV7-3
CDR3nt: TGTGCCAGCAGGCGAAATCTGAACACTGAAGCTTTCTTT
CDR3aa: CASRRNLNTEAFF

j_gene: TRBJ2-2
d_gene: TRBD1
abundance: once
v_gene: TRBV29-1
CDR3nt: TGCAGCGTGACCCGGACAGGGGAGACCGGGGAGCTGTTTTTT
CDR3aa: CSVTRTGETGELFF

j_gene: TRBJ1-1
d_gene: NA
abundance: NA
v_gene: TRBV7-9
CDR3nt: TGTGCCAGCAGCTTAGGGGGACACCGGGAGGGTGAAGCTTTCTTT
CDR3aa: CASSLGGHREGEAFF

j_gene: TRBJ1-2
d_gene: NA
abundance: few
v_gene: TRBV21-1
CDR3nt: TGTGCCAGCAGCAAGATAACCCGGGATGGCTACACCTTC
CDR3aa: CASSKITRDGYTF

j_gene: TRBJ1-3
d_gene: TRBD1
abundance: NA
v_gene: TRBV2
CDR3nt: TGTGCCAGCTACCCTACAGGGGATGGAAACACCATATATTTT
CDR3aa: CASYPTGDGNTIYF

j_gene: TRBJ1-5
d_gene: NA
abundance: few
v_gene: TRBV30
CDR3nt: TGTGCCTGGAGGCCAGGGGGCAATCAGCCCCAGCATTTT
CDR3aa: CAWRPGGNQPQHF

j_gene: TRBJ1-2
d_gene: TRBD1
abundance: NA
v_gene: TRBV5-1
CDR3nt: TGCGCCAGCAGGCCGGGGACAGCACCTTCTAACTATGGCTACACCTTC
CDR3aa: CASRPGTAPSNYGYTF

j_gene: TRBJ2-5
d_gene: NA
abundance: NA
v_gene: TRBV7-9
CDR3nt: TGTGCCAGCAGCTTAGGTTCTAGTCACTCAGAGACCCAGTACTTC
CDR3aa: CASSLGSSHSETQYF

j_gene: TRBJ2-7
d_gene: NA
abundance: NA
v_gene: TRBV6-5
CDR3nt: TGTGCCAGCAGTCCCATTACCGACAGGCCCTACGAGCAGTACTTC
CDR3aa: CASSPITDRPYEQYF

j_gene: TRBJ2-2
d_gene: TRBD1
abundance: NA
v_gene: TRBV6-6
CDR3nt: TGTGCCAGCAGCCGACCGAAGACAGGGGGCACCGGGGAGCTGTTTTTT
CDR3aa: CASSRPKTGGTGELFF

j_gene: TRBJ1-2
d_gene: NA
abundance: NA
v_gene: TRBV5-6
CDR3nt: TGTGCCAGCACCCCACAGGGTTTCGGTGGCTACACCTTC
CDR3aa: CASTPQGFGGYTF

j_gene: TRBJ1-3
d_gene: TRBD1
abundance: NA
v_gene: TRBV5-1
CDR3nt: TGCGCCAGCAGCTGGACGGACAGGTCTTTCTCTGGAAACACCATATATTTT
CDR3aa: CASSWTDRSFSGNTIYF

j_gene: TRBJ2-2
d_gene: TRBD2
abundance: NA
v_gene: TRBV2
CDR3nt: TGTGCCAGCAGTTTAGCGGGGGGGATCACCGGGGAGCTGTTTTTT
CDR3aa: CASSLAGGITGELFF

j_gene: TRBJ2-3
d_gene: TRBD2
abundance: NA
v_gene: TRBV9
CDR3nt: TGTGCCAGCAGCACCCGGACTAGCGTGGATACGCAGTATTTT
CDR3aa: CASSTRTSVDTQYF

j_gene: TRBJ1-4
d_gene: NA
abundance: NA
v_gene: TRBV29-1
CDR3nt: TGCAGCGTTTTAGAAGGGGGTAGGGTTAATGAAAAACTGTTTTTT
CDR3aa: CSVLEGGRVNEKLFF

j_gene: TRBJ2-3
d_gene: TRBD1
abundance: NA
v_gene: TRBV13
CDR3nt: TGTGCCAGCAGCTTAGGGGGACAGATAGCGTGGGATACGCAGTATTTT
CDR3aa: CASSLGGQIAWDTQYF